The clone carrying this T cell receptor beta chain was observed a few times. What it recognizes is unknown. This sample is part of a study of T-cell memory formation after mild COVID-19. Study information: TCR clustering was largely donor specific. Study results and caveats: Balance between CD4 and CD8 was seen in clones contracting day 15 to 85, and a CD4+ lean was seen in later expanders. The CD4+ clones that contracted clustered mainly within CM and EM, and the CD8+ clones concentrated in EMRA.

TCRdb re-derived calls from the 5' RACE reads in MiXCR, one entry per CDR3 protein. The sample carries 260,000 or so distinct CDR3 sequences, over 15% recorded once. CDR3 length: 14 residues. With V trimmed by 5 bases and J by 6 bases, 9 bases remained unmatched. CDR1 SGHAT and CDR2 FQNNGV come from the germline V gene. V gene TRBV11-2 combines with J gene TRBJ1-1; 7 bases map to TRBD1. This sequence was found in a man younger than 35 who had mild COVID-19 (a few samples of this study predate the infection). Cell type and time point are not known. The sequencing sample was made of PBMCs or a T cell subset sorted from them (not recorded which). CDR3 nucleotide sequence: TGTGCCAGCAGCCGCCGACAGGGTAGGCCTGAAGCTTTCTTT. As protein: CASSRRQGRPEAFF.